A selection of T cell receptor beta chains follows, all from one sample in a study of blood T cell repertoires in COVID-19. Profiling relied on immunoSEQ multiplex PCR, and the TCRdb table lists in-frame clones only, not all of them. The sample lists about 130,000 clones, around 80% occurring once. The specimen was PBMCs or T cells enriched from blood (not recorded which). These receptors all stem from a woman aged 50 to 65 who had recovered from COVID-19. The CDR3 runs from the conserved cysteine through the conserved F or W. A clone size is listed for some rows: how often the clone was seen (once, few, many), or a class if it is expanded.

v_call,clone_size,cdr3_aa
TRBV28,-,CASRPRFSNQPQHF
TRBV6-5,-,CASSRAGGGTDTQYF
TRBV16,-,CASSHHGGIQNTEAFF
TRBV28,-,CASSSGNQPQHF
TRBV12-3/TRBV12-4,once,CASSLRRVGYTF
TRBV7-9,-,CATRHPLNTEAFF
TRBV6-5,few,CASSYLDKGSAQHF
TRBV28,-,CASSRQGYGYTF
TRBV11-2,-,CASSPDRGNTEAFF
TRBV18,-,CASSILAGVGETQYF
TRBV28,-,CASSLRTGLNYGYTF
TRBV7-7,-,CASSPGTVNEQFF
TRBV11-2,-,CASSLGYRDDGYTF
TRBV4-1,-,CASSHAQNTGELFF
TRBV5-1,-,CASSLAGGQKNTGELFF
TRBV24-1,-,CATSGVGQGKITDTQYF
TRBV25-1,once,CASSESDRGTYNEQFF
TRBV27,-,CASSPGQDTGKLFF
TRBV15,once,CATTGGGGDTQYF
TRBV28,-,CASIRDRGGNTIYF
TRBV28,once,CASSLIGTGNQPQHF
TRBV5-1,-,CASSSSGTGIQETQYF
TRBV18,few,CASSPGAGNQPQHF
TRBV7-9,medium-sized,CASSLVEKKLFF
TRBV3-1/TRBV3-2,-,CASSLFGQNTEAFF
TRBV28,-,CASSSLTGGNTIYF
TRBV14,-,CASSQQNTGELFF
TRBV10-1,-,CASSLKGADYAYTF
TRBV30,few,CAWTDTSNQPQHF
TRBV9,few,CASTRGASSYNEQFF
TRBV2,once,CASSVPNRGYNEQFF
TRBV27,-,CASSFTSGGYEQYF
TRBV19,-,CASSPRQGHYGYTF
TRBV19,-,CASSIDMGLWTGEYSNQPQHF
TRBV29-1,-,CSVEQGAGGYTF
TRBV27,-,CASSLGQGNQPQHF
TRBV24-1,few,CATSVGLAGSYNEQFF
TRBV7-2,-,CASSSSSGGANEQFF
TRBV28,few,CASSLNVQVEAFF
TRBV27,-,CASTGIVSPDTQYF
TRBV30,-,CAWSWGGAYEQYF
TRBV3-1/TRBV3-2,few,CASSPAGVPEKLFF
TRBV5-1,-,CASSPQSAGANVLTF
TRBV7-9,-,CASSSPTGYEKLFF
TRBV12-3/TRBV12-4,-,CASSLGVYGYTF
TRBV2,-,CASGHRVLRRNTIYF
TRBV3-1/TRBV3-2,-,CASSPAPGQVGYGYTF
TRBV30,once,CAWSAGTGITEAFF